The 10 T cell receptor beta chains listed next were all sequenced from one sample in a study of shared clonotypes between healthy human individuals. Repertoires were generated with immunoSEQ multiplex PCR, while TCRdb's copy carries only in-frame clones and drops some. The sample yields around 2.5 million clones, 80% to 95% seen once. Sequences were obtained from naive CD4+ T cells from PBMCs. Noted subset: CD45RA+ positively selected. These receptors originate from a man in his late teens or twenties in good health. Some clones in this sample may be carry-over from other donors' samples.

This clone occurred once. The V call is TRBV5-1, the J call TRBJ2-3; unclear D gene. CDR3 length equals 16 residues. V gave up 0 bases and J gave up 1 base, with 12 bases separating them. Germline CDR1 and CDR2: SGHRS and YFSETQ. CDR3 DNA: TGCGCCAGCAGCTTGGATGGGATGCAGGGCACAGATACGCAGTATTTT. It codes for CASSLDGMQGTDTQYF.

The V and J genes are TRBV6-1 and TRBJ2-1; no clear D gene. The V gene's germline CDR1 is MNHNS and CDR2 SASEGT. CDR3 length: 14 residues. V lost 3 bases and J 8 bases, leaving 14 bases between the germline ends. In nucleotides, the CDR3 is TGTGCCAGCAGTGACTCTTCCATCACGGATGAGCAGTTCTTC. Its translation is CASSDSSITDEQFF.

The DNA of the CDR3 is TGTGCCAGCAGTTTAGACGGGTCGCACACTGAAGCTTTCTTT. Amino acids: CASSLDGSHTEAFF. The chain carries TRBV28 and TRBJ1-1; D not certain. Germline assignment: CDR1 MDHEN and CDR2 SYDVKM. With 2 bases removed from V and 3 bases from J, the gap between germline ends came to 10 bases. The CDR3 consists of 14 residues. The full variable domain, in which reference TRBV28 and TRBJ1-1 provide the parts outside the CDR3, is DVKVTQSSRYLVKRTGEKVFLECVQDMDHENMFWYRQDPGLGLRLIYFSYDVKMKEKGDIPEGYSVSREKKERFSLILESASTNQTSMYLCASSLDGSHTEAFFGQGTRLTVV.

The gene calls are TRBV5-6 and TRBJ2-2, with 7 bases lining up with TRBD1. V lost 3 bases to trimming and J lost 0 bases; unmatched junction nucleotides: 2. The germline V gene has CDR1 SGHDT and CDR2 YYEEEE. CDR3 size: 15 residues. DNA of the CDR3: TGTGCCAGCAGCTATGGACAGGCGAACACCGGGGAGCTGTTTTTT. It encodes CASSYGQANTGELFF.

Here the CDR3 DNA reads TGTGCCTGGAGTGTAAAGGGGGCAGGCTACGAGCAGTACTTC. It translates to CAWSVKGAGYEQYF. V usage is TRBV30 and J usage is TRBJ2-7, with 7 bases identical to TRBD1. Germline V gives CDR1 GTSNPN, CDR2 SVGIG (reference sequence). Trimming took 0 bases from V and 3 from J; bases not matched to a gene: 5. The CDR3 runs 14 residues. The full variable domain, completed using reference TRBV30 and TRBJ2-7, is SQTIHQWPATLVQPVGSPLSLECTVEGTSNPNLYWYRQAAGRGLQLLFYSVGIGQISSEVPQNLSASRPQDRQFILSSKKLLLSDSGFYLCAWSVKGAGYEQYFGPGTRLTVT.

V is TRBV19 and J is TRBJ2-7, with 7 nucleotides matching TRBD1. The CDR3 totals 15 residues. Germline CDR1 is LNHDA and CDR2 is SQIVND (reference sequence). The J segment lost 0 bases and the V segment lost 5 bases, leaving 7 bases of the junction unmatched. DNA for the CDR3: TGTGCCAGTAGTTTCTCGGCAGGGGGCTCCTACGAGCAGTACTTC. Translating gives CASSFSAGGSYEQYF.

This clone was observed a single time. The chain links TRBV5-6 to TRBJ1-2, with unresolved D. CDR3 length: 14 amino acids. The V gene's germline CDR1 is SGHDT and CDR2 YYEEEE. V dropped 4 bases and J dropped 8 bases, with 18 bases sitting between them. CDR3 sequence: CASSAPWAAGGYTF. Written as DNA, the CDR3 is TGTGCCAGCAGCGCCCCATGGGCCGCTGGGGGCTACACCTTC.

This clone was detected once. Here the CDR3 DNA reads TGTGCCAGCAGCCACTCTAGCGGGAGCTACCAAGAGACCCAGTACTTC. Protein product: CASSHSSGSYQETQYF. The chain carries TRBV5-8 and TRBJ2-5, with 10 bases lining up with TRBD2. The germline V gene encodes CDR1 SGHTS and CDR2 YDEGEE. Unmatched junction bases numbered 6, after V lost 4 bases and J lost 0 bases. This CDR3 comprises 16 residues.

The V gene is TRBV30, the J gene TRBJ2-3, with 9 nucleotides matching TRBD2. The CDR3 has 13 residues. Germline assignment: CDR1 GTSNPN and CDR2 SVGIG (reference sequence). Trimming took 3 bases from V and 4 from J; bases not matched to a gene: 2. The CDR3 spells CAWRTSGSDTQYF. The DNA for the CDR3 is TGTGCCTGGAGGACTAGCGGCTCAGATACGCAGTATTTT. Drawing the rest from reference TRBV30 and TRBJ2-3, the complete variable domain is SQTIHQWPATLVQPVGSPLSLECTVEGTSNPNLYWYRQAAGRGLQLLFYSVGIGQISSEVPQNLSASRPQDRQFILSSKKLLLSDSGFYLCAWRTSGSDTQYFGPGTRLTVL.

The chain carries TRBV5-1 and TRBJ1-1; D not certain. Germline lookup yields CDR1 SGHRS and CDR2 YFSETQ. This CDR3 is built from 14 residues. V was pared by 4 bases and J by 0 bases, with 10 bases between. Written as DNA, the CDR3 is TGCGCCAGCAGCATCGGGAGCTTGAACACTGAAGCTTTCTTT. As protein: CASSIGSLNTEAFF. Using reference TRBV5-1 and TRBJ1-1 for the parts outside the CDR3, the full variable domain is KAGVTQTPRYLIKTRGQQVTLSCSPISGHRSVSWYQQTPGQGLQFLFEYFSETQRNKGNFPGRFSGRQFSNSRSEMNVSTLELGDSALYLCASSIGSLNTEAFFGQGTRLTVV.